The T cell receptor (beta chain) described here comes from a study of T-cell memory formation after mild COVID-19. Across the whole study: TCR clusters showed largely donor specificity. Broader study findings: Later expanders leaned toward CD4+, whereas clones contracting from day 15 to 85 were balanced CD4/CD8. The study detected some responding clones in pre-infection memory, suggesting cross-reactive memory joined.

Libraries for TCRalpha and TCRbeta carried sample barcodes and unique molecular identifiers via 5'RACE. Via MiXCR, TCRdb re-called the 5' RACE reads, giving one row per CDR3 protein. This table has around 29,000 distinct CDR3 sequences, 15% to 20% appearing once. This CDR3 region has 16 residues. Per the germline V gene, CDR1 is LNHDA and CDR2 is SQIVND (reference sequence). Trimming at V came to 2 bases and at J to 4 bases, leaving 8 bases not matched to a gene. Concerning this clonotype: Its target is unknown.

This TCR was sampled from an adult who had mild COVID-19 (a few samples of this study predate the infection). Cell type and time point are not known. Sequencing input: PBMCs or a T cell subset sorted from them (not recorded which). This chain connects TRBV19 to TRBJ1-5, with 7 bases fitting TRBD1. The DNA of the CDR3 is TGTGCCAGTAGTATACGGGGGGACAGCCCTAATCAGCCCCAGCATTTT. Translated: CASSIRGDSPNQPQHF.